A selection of T cell receptor beta chains follows, all from one sample in a study of T cell responses to AZD1222 COVID-19 vaccine. Repertoires were generated with immunoSEQ multiplex PCR, while TCRdb's copy carries only in-frame clones and drops some. This table has roughly 77,000 clones, 92% appearing once. Sequenced here: peripheral blood, sampled 28 days after the second AZD1222 dose. These receptors all come from an adult who received the AZD1222 COVID-19 vaccine. Each CDR3 is given with its conserved first and last residue. D genes are given only for firm matches. The listing skips clone size in some rows; elsewhere it reads once, few, many or a size class.

abundance	v_gene	d_gene	j_gene	len	CDR3nt	CDR3aa
.	TRBV6-6	.	TRBJ2-1	16	TGTGCCAGCAGTTATTGGAGCATCTCGACATCGGGTGAGCAGTTCTTC	CASSYWSISTSGEQFF
.	TRBV28	.	TRBJ1-2	14	TGTGCCAGCAGTTCCCCCCCGGGACGCGAGCGGGACACCTTC	CASSSPPGRERDTF
.	TRBV27	.	TRBJ2-7	13	TGTGCCAGCAGTTTAGGGCCTACCTACGAGCAGTACTTC	CASSLGPTYEQYF
.	TRBV28	TRBD1	TRBJ1-2	16	TGTGCCAGCACAATTAACGTGGGGACAGGCGTGTGGGGCTACACCTTC	CASTINVGTGVWGYTF
.	TRBV7-2	TRBD1	TRBJ2-7	15	TGTGCCAGCAGTTGGGGTGGGGACAGCTCCTACGAGCAGTACTTC	CASSWGGDSSYEQYF
.	TRBV5-4	.	TRBJ2-3	15	TGTGCCAGCAGCCAGGGTGGGGGGCAGTCGGATACGCAGTATTTT	CASSQGGGQSDTQYF
.	TRBV7-2	TRBD2	TRBJ2-3	16	TGTGCCAGCAGCTTAAGGTGGCGGGAGTCAGGGGATACGCAGTATTTT	CASSLRWRESGDTQYF
.	TRBV30	TRBD1	TRBJ2-3	16	TGTGCCTGGAGTGGTCAGGGGGCCACTCTCGCATATACGCAGTATTTT	CAWSGQGATLAYTQYF
.	TRBV7-2	TRBD2	TRBJ2-1	15	TGTGCCAGCAGCTTCAGCGGGAGTGCCCTTAATGAGCAGTTCTTC	CASSFSGSALNEQFF
.	TRBV6-1	.	TRBJ1-1	14	TGTGCCAGCAGTGATCTGTGGGGGTCCACTGAAGCTTTCTTT	CASSDLWGSTEAFF
.	TRBV4-1	TRBD2	TRBJ2-5	13	TGCGCCAGCAGCCCGAGCGGGAGAGAGACCCAGTACTTC	CASSPSGRETQYF
.	TRBV18	.	TRBJ2-2	12	TGTGCCAGCCGTCCGGACACCGGGGAGCTGTTTTTT	CASRPDTGELFF
.	TRBV3-1/TRBV3-2	.	TRBJ2-1	11	TGTGCCAGCAGCCAAGAATTTGAGCAGTTCTTC	CASSQEFEQFF
.	TRBV7-2	.	TRBJ2-1	15	TGTGCCAGCAGCTTAGGGTGGGGGGTCCACAATGAGCAGTTCTTC	CASSLGWGVHNEQFF
once	TRBV2	TRBD2	TRBJ2-1	14	TGTGCCAGCATACAGCGGGAGGTTGCCGATGAGCAGTTCTTC	CASIQREVADEQFF
few	TRBV14	.	TRBJ2-1	15	TGTGCCAGCAGCCAAGATTATGGGGAGTACAATGAGCAGTTCTTC	CASSQDYGEYNEQFF
.	TRBV3-1/TRBV3-2	.	TRBJ1-1	14	TGTGCCAGCAGCCATGCGGGCACCCGGAGATGGGCTTTCTTT	CASSHAGTRRWAFF
.	TRBV18	.	TRBJ1-6	14	TGTGCCAGCTCGGCACAGAGCTATAATTCACCCCTCCACTTT	CASSAQSYNSPLHF
once	TRBV5-1	.	TRBJ2-1	13	TGCGCCAGCAGCTCGGACGGAGACACCACATGGTTCTTC	CASSSDGDTTWFF
.	TRBV11-1	TRBD1	TRBJ2-7	15	TGTGCCAGCAGCTTAGAAGGGACAGGGGGCTGGGAGCAGTACTTC	CASSLEGTGGWEQYF
.	TRBV7-2	TRBD1	TRBJ1-2	15	TGTGCCAGCAGCTTAGGGACAGGGGGAACCTATGGCTACACCTTC	CASSLGTGGTYGYTF
.	TRBV5-1	.	TRBJ1-4	14	TGCGCCAGCAGCTTGTTTTCAACTAATGAAAAACTGTTTTTT	CASSLFSTNEKLFF
.	TRBV28	.	TRBJ1-1	15	TGTGCCAGCAGTTTTGGGGGGAGGTGGGACACTGAAGCTTTCTTT	CASSFGGRWDTEAFF
.	TRBV11-2	.	TRBJ2-1	13	TGTGCCAGCAGCATAAACAGGGTCAATGAGCAGTTCTTC	CASSINRVNEQFF
.	TRBV4-3	.	TRBJ1-2	15	TGCGCCAGCAGCCATCACGCCTGGCGGCACTATGGCTACACCTTC	CASSHHAWRHYGYTF
.	TRBV4-1	.	TRBJ2-7	14	TGCGCCAGCAGCCACGACCAAGACTTCTACGAGCAGTACTTC	CASSHDQDFYEQYF
.	TRBV7-9	.	TRBJ1-3	15	TGTGCCAGCAGCTTAGACAGTAACTCTGGAAACACCATATATTTT	CASSLDSNSGNTIYF
.	TRBV7-9	.	TRBJ1-2	12	TGTGCCAGCAGCTTAGACAGGGATGGCTACACCTTC	CASSLDRDGYTF
.	TRBV5-6	TRBD1	TRBJ2-7	16	TGTGCCAGCAGCTACTACACTAGATTCGGGACAGCAAAGAGGTACTTC	CASSYYTRFGTAKRYF
.	TRBV10-1	TRBD2	TRBJ2-1	13	TGCGCCAGTGCTAGCGGAGGACAAAATGAGCAGTTCTTC	CASASGGQNEQFF
.	TRBV19	.	TRBJ2-6	16	TGTGCCAGTAGCCTTTTCAGCTCCTCTGGGGCCAACGTCCTGACTTTC	CASSLFSSSGANVLTF
.	TRBV27	.	TRBJ1-2	16	TGTGCCAGCTCCCCATCATTCGGGGTGATTAACTATGGCTACACCTTC	CASSPSFGVINYGYTF
.	TRBV4-3	TRBD2	TRBJ2-2	18	TGCGCCAGCAGCCAAATATCTCGGGCGGGAGGGCTTGTCGGGGAGCTGTTTTTT	CASSQISRAGGLVGELFF
.	TRBV24-1	.	TRBJ1-5	16	TGTGCCACCAGTGATCCCTCGAAAGATAGCAATCAGCCCCAGCATTTT	CATSDPSKDSNQPQHF
.	TRBV5-1	.	TRBJ1-6	16	TGCGCCAGCAGCCCGCGGGAGAGGGCCTATAATTCACCCCTCCACTTT	CASSPRERAYNSPLHF
.	TRBV6-5	.	TRBJ1-1	12	TGTGCCAGCAGTTATTCGGCCACTGAAGCTTTCTTT	CASSYSATEAFF
.	TRBV6-2/TRBV6-3	TRBD1	TRBJ2-5	13	TGTGCCAGCAGCACAGGGGTTGTCAAGACCCAGTACTTC	CASSTGVVKTQYF
.	TRBV19	.	TRBJ2-2	16	TGTGCCAGTAGTATATGGTGGGGGCAGAACACCGGGGAGCTGTTTTTT	CASSIWWGQNTGELFF
.	TRBV15	TRBD2	TRBJ2-2	15	TGTGCCACCAGACGGCGGGAGAGGGACACCGGGGAGCTGTTTTTT	CATRRRERDTGELFF
once	TRBV27	.	TRBJ2-5	15	TGTGCCAGCAGTTTCCCCTGGGAGACGAAAGAGACCCAGTACTTC	CASSFPWETKETQYF
.	TRBV2	TRBD1	TRBJ1-2	16	TGTGCCAGCCTACCCCGGGACAGGGCCCCAGAAGATGGCTACACCTTC	CASLPRDRAPEDGYTF
.	TRBV9	TRBD2	TRBJ2-7	14	TGTGCCAGCAGCGTATCGGCGGGGGAATACGAGCAGTACTTC	CASSVSAGEYEQYF